The 3 T cell receptor beta chains below were found in one sample sequenced in a study of blood T cell repertoires in COVID-19. The assay was immunoSEQ multiplex PCR, and TCRdb's table has in-frame clones only and misses some. The table shows approximately 230,000 clones, with just under 85% occurring only once. The sequenced material came from PBMCs or T cells enriched from blood (not recorded which). The receptors come from a man aged 40-49 years who had recovered from COVID-19.

The chain has TRBV28 and TRBJ2-7; 7 bases match TRBD1. This CDR3 is built from 16 residues. Looked up from germline, CDR1 is MDHEN and CDR2 is SYDVKM. Unmatched junction bases numbered 15, after V lost 4 bases and J lost 6 bases. Here the CDR3 DNA reads TGTGCCAGCAGTTCCTACAGGGGCCTATCCCCCCTCGAGCAGTACTTC. Amino acid sequence: CASSSYRGLSPLEQYF.

This chain links TRBV5-6 with TRBJ1-2; D is uncertain. Germline lookup yields CDR1 SGHDT and CDR2 YYEEEE. Trimming left V 1 base short and J 1 base short, with 8 bases between. There are 14 residues in the CDR3. CDR3 sequence (DNA): TGTGCCAGCAGCTTGTGGGCCGGTAACTATGGCTACACCTTC. Translated: CASSLWAGNYGYTF.

V and J are TRBV15 and TRBJ2-3; D perhaps matches TRBD2 (6 bases). Germline CDR1 is LNHNV and CDR2 is YYDKDF (reference sequence). The CDR3 spans 15 residues. The V end was cut by 2 bases, the J end by 0 bases, with 9 bases between. The CDR3 loop reads CATSRRDWSTDTQYF. CDR3 in DNA: TGTGCCACCAGCAGAAGGGACTGGAGCACAGATACGCAGTATTTT.